This T cell receptor (beta chain) comes out of a study of blood T cell repertoires in COVID-19. About the research overall: The United States, Italy and Spain were the sources of the acute and convalescent COVID-19 samples. PBMCs, B-cell-depleted T cells, or T cells provided the cDNA or gDNA that made up the material.

Authors' analysis steps: Quantification of nucleated cells was approximated via reference gene primer amplification. Sequencing used immunoSEQ multiplex PCR; TCRdb keeps in-frame clones, though not all of them. D and trimming were read from the DNA, whereas the V and J calls and clone size are those reported in that table. The data show about 140,000 clones, approximately 82% seen once. Trimming left V 3 bases short and J 4 bases short, with 9 bases between. CDR3 size: 13 residues. Germline CDR1 and CDR2: KGHSH and LQKENI. Sequencing was performed on peripheral blood. The chain uses TRBV18 and TRBJ2-5, with a possible D match to TRBD2 (6 bases). The clonotype comes from a man aged 60-69 years with active or convalescent COVID-19. The CDR3 DNA follows: TGTGCCAGCTCACCGTACGGGGGAGAGACCCAGTACTTC. Protein sequence: CASSPYGGETQYF.